One sample yielded the 10 T cell receptor beta chains listed below, sequenced in a study of control samples from healthy donors and cancer patients. The data were produced by immunoSEQ multiplex PCR, yet TCRdb's version contains in-frame clones alone and is incomplete. Of 98,000 or so clones listed, roughly 83% are singletons. Sequenced: blood. These TCRs come from a woman between 25 and 40 years old in good health.

The chain combines TRBV29-1 with TRBJ1-5; 7 bases match TRBD1. This CDR3 has 15 residues. Germline lookup yields CDR1 SQVTM and CDR2 ANQGSEA. CDR3 sequence: CSEPPRDSVNQPQHF. The CDR3 nucleotides read TGCAGTGAACCGCCAAGGGACAGCGTTAATCAGCCCCAGCATTTT.

CDR3 loop: CASSYIPPLEQYF. Written as DNA, the CDR3 is TGTGCCAGCAGTTATATCCCGCCCCTGGAGCAGTACTTC. The V and J genes are TRBV6-2 or TRBV6-3 and TRBJ2-7, with D hard to call. Looked up from germline, CDR1 is MNHEY and CDR2 is SVGEGT. CDR3 length: 13 amino acids. V dropped 3 bases and J dropped 7 bases, with 13 bases sitting between them.

The rearrangement joins TRBV7-2 to TRBJ2-6; TRBD1 might be the D (6 bases). Germline V CDR1 and CDR2: SGHTA, FQGNSA. The CDR3 runs to 14 residues. V was trimmed by 5 bases and J by 2 bases, leaving 7 bases between them. For the CDR3, the DNA is TGTGCCAGCAGCGAGGGGGCTGGGGCCAACGTCCTGACTTTC. Amino acid sequence: CASSEGAGANVLTF.

A few counts support this clone. The chain combines TRBV5-1 with TRBJ2-5; possibly TRBD2 for D (6 bases). The V gene's germline CDR1 is SGHRS and CDR2 YFSETQ. The CDR3 consists of 14 residues. Trimming cost V 5 bases and J 5 bases, with 16 bases left between them. CDR3 in amino acids: CASRREAGSETQYF. CDR3 nucleotide sequence: TGCGCCAGCAGACGTGAGGCGGGGTCCGAGACCCAGTACTTC.

The V gene is TRBV7-6, the J gene TRBJ2-7; D unclear. Germline CDR1 and CDR2: SGHVS and FNYEAQ. This CDR3 contains 15 residues. V dropped 2 bases and J dropped 0 bases, with 11 bases sitting between them. CDR3: CASSLKRAPSYEQYF. The CDR3, as DNA: TGTGCCAGCAGCTTAAAACGGGCACCCTCCTACGAGCAGTACTTC.

J is TRBJ2-7 and V is TRBV4-3, with D unresolved. V was clipped by 1 base and J by 2 bases, with 12 bases between them. Germline V CDR1 and CDR2: LGHNA, YSLEER. This CDR3 spans 15 amino acids. CDR3 DNA: TGCGCCAGCAGCCAAGGTGTTGGGCTAGCCTACGAGCAGTACTTC. Encoded protein: CASSQGVGLAYEQYF.

The rearrangement links TRBV19 to TRBJ1-2; D possibly corresponds to TRBD1 (6 bases). Germline CDR1 and CDR2: LNHDA and SQIVND (reference sequence). The CDR3 consists of 13 residues. V was shortened by 4 bases and J by 12 bases, with 18 bases between the two germline ends. The chain's CDR3 is CASSTRRGTINTF. CDR3 coding DNA: TGTGCCAGTAGTACGAGACGCGGGACAATCAACACCTTC.

The chain employs TRBV24-1 and TRBJ2-5; D ambiguous. Trimming removed 7 bases from V and 2 bases from J, with 7 bases in between. Germline values: CDR1 KGHDR, CDR2 SFDVKD. This CDR3 comprises 12 residues. The DNA for the CDR3 is TGTGCCACCAGCTTGGGACAAGAGACCCAGTACTTC. Residues: CATSLGQETQYF.

As for this clone: This sample also contains other DNA sequences that code for the same CDR3. This chain links TRBV19 with TRBJ1-6; 9 bases are a match to TRBD1. Germline-derived CDR1 and CDR2 are LNHDA and SQIVND (reference sequence). The junction had 4 bases not matched to a gene; V was cut back by 7 bases and J by 6 bases. This CDR3 has 14 residues. CDR3 in amino acids: CASTPGQGNSPLHF. As DNA, the CDR3 is TGTGCCAGTACTCCGGGACAGGGTAATTCACCCCTCCACTTT.

The chain recombines TRBV4-3 with TRBJ1-2, with D possibly matching TRBD1 (6 bases). The CDR3 is 14 residues long. Per the germline V gene, CDR1 is LGHNA and CDR2 is YSLEER. Between the trimmed V and J ends, which lost 1 base and 3 bases, there was a span of 9 bases. This CDR3 is CASSQGTAYYGYTF. In nucleotides, the CDR3 is TGCGCCAGCAGCCAAGGGACAGCCTACTATGGCTACACCTTC.